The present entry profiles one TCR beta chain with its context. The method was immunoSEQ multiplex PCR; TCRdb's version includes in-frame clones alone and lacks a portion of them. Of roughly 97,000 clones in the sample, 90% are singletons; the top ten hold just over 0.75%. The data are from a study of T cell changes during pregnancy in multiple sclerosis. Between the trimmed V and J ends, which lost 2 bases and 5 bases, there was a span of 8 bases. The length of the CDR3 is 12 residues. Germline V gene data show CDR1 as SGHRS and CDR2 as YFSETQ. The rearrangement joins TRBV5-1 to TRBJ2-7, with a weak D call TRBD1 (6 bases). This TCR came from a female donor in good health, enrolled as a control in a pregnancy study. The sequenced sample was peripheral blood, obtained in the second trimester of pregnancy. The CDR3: CASSFTGNEQYF. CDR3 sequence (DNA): TGCGCCAGCAGCTTTACAGGGAACGAGCAGTACTTC.